A single sample gave rise to the 16 T cell receptor beta chains below, sequenced in a study of blood T cell repertoires in COVID-19. The assay was immunoSEQ multiplex PCR, and TCRdb's table has in-frame clones only and misses some. The table records about 55,000 clones, over 75% of them present only once. Sample: peripheral blood. The receptors originated from a man aged 35-49 years with acute or convalescent COVID-19.

This rearrangement joins TRBV29-1 to TRBJ2-7; 10 nucleotides agree with TRBD2. V dropped 4 bases and J dropped 2; count of bases not matched to a gene: 17. The CDR3 sequence is 18 residues long. CDR1 SQVTM and CDR2 ANQGSEA come from the germline V gene. CDR3 nucleotides: TGCAGCGTTGTTGAGGCTAGCGGGAGAAGTCCGAGAACCTACGAGCAGTACTTC. Amino acid sequence: CSVVEASGRSPRTYEQYF.

This chain links TRBV7-2 with TRBJ2-1, with a possible D match to TRBD2 (5 bases). CDR1 is SGHTA, CDR2 FQGNSA, per germline. This CDR3 is built from 14 residues. The V end was cut by 4 bases, the J end by 4 bases, with 11 bases between. The CDR3 reads CASSYRTGYNEQFF. The CDR3 coding sequence is TGTGCCAGCAGCTATCGGACTGGTTACAATGAGCAGTTCTTC.

J is TRBJ1-5 and V is TRBV29-1; no reliable D call. CDR1 is SQVTM and CDR2 is ANQGSEA in the germline V gene. V was trimmed by 7 bases and J by 7 bases, leaving 17 bases between them. The CDR3 has 13 residues. The CDR3 DNA reads TGCAGCGACCTTCCCTCCGGGATCCAGCCCCAGCATTTT. Protein product: CSDLPSGIQPQHF.

The V call is TRBV9, the J call TRBJ1-2; 9 bases match TRBD1. The CDR3 length is 15 residues. Trimming removed 3 bases from V and 7 bases from J; junction bases left unmatched: 10. The germline V gene encodes CDR1 SGDLS and CDR2 YYNGEE. The CDR3 spells CASSAGGQGGGGYTF. The CDR3 DNA reads TGTGCCAGCAGCGCGGGGGGACAGGGCGGCGGTGGCTACACCTTC.

The chain combines TRBV7-8 with TRBJ1-3; a possible D gene is TRBD1 (6 bases). CDR3 length: 15 amino acids. V lost 5 bases to trimming and J lost 9 bases, with 20 bases between them. CDR1 is SGHVS and CDR2 is FQNEAQ in the germline V gene. CDR3 DNA: TGTGCCAGCAGCCCTCCGGGACACTCCAGTGGCACCATATATTTT. Protein sequence: CASSPPGHSSGTIYF.

This sequence joins TRBV6-5 and TRBJ2-7, with D unclear. The CDR3 covers 11 residues. Germline V gene data show CDR1 as MNHEY and CDR2 as SVGAGI. Between the trimmed V and J ends, which lost 6 bases and 6 bases, there was a span of 9 bases. CDR3: CASSQPSEQYF. The CDR3 region has the DNA TGTGCCAGCAGCCAGCCTAGCGAGCAGTACTTC.

The V and J genes are TRBV2 and TRBJ2-1; possible D gene TRBD2, 6 bases. The CDR3 loop spans 15 amino acids. With 7 bases removed from V and 3 bases from J, the gap between germline ends came to 16 bases. Germline V lookup: CDR1 SNHLY, CDR2 FYNNEI. The CDR3, as DNA: TGTGCCAGCATCGGGCCGCGGGACTTCTACAATGAGCAGTTCTTC. Amino acids: CASIGPRDFYNEQFF.

The chain uses TRBV5-6 and TRBJ1-1; the match to TRBD1 covers 7 bases. V shed 1 base and J 5 bases; nucleotides not matched to a gene: 5. This CDR3 has 14 residues. Germline V gene data show CDR1 as SGHDT and CDR2 as YYEEEE. The CDR3 coding sequence is TGTGCCAGCAGCTTGACAGGGGTGAGGACTGAAGCTTTCTTT. It encodes CASSLTGVRTEAFF.

The chain employs TRBV9 and TRBJ2-7, with D perhaps TRBD2 (6 bases). The CDR3 totals 15 residues. CDR1 and CDR2 from the germline V gene are SGDLS and YYNGEE. The V gene lost 1 base and the J gene lost 2 bases, with 13 bases spanning the gap. As DNA, the CDR3 is TGTGCCAGCAGCGTATCAGGGACTGCCACCTACGAGCAGTACTTC. It specifies CASSVSGTATYEQYF.

The J gene is TRBJ2-7, the V gene TRBV9; 10 bases agree with TRBD2. The trim removed 7 bases at V and 0 bases at J, leaving 4 bases unmatched. The CDR3 loop spans 14 amino acids. Germline loops: CDR1 SGDLS, CDR2 YYNGEE. The CDR3 region has the DNA TGTGCCAGCGCTACTAGCGGGATCTCCTACGAGCAGTACTTC. This codes for CASATSGISYEQYF.

This rearrangement joins TRBV28 to TRBJ2-7, with a possible D match to TRBD2 (5 bases). Germline CDR1 is MDHEN and CDR2 is SYDVKM. The length of the CDR3 is 14 residues. V was clipped by 4 bases and J by 2 bases, with 12 bases between them. The CDR3 here is CASSSPPGTYEQYF. Here the CDR3 DNA reads TGTGCCAGCAGTTCTCCACCGGGAACCTACGAGCAGTACTTC.

This chain connects TRBV7-9 to TRBJ1-1, with 8 bases matching TRBD1. The trim removed 4 bases at V and 6 bases at J, leaving 13 bases unmatched. Germline V gene lookup returns CDR1 SEHNR and CDR2 FQNEAQ (reference sequence). The CDR3 sequence is 16 residues long. The DNA of the CDR3 is TGTGCCAGCAGCTCGAAGCCGCGGACAGGGCTGGCTGAAGCTTTCTTT. Translating gives CASSSKPRTGLAEAFF. The complete variable domain, with remaining parts taken from reference TRBV7-9 and TRBJ1-1, reads DTGVSQNPRHKITKRGQNVTFRCDPISEHNRLYWYRQTLGQGPEFLTYFQNEAQLEKSRLLSDRFSAERPKGSFSTLEIQRTEQGDSAMYLCASSSKPRTGLAEAFFGQGTRLTVV.

Here the CDR3 reads CASSFGGAETQYF. CDR3 coding DNA: TGCGCCAGCAGCTTCGGGGGGGCGGAGACCCAGTACTTC. The genes are TRBV5-1 and TRBJ2-5; TRBD2 matches 8 bases. Unmatched junction bases numbered 2, after V lost 2 bases and J lost 5 bases. This CDR3 region has 13 residues. Germline values: CDR1 SGHRS, CDR2 YFSETQ.

The genes are TRBV5-5 and TRBJ1-5; D unclear. The germline V and J ends were trimmed by 3 bases and 7 bases, with 17 bases remaining between them. Germline CDR1 reads SGHKS; CDR2 reads YYEKEE (reference sequence). The CDR3 has 15 amino acids. CDR3 sequence reads: CASSSYGGLGQPQHF. DNA of the CDR3: TGTGCCAGCAGCTCCTACGGAGGACTGGGGCAGCCCCAGCATTTT. The full variable domain, rest sourced from reference TRBV5-5 and TRBJ1-5, is DAGVTQSPTHLIKTRGQQVTLRCSPISGHKSVSWYQQVLGQGPQFIFQYYEKEERGRGNFPDRFSARQFPNYSSELNVNALLLGDSALYLCASSSYGGLGQPQHFGDGTRLSIL.

V and J are TRBV9 and TRBJ1-1; D may be TRBD1 (6 bases). Germline values: CDR1 SGDLS, CDR2 YYNGEE. Trimming took 3 bases from V and 9 from J, leaving 12 bases between them. CDR3 length: 12 amino acids. The CDR3 spells CASSDGTQQAFF. The CDR3 nucleotides are TGTGCCAGCAGCGATGGGACACAGCAAGCTTTCTTT.

In its sample, this clone was seen once. The gene calls are TRBV28 and TRBJ1-6; 9 positions match TRBD1. CDR3 length: 15 amino acids. The V and J ends lost 3 bases and 8 bases, in that order; junction bases with no gene match: 5. Germline CDR1 and CDR2: MDHEN and SYDVKM. In DNA form, the CDR3 reads TGTGCCAGCAGTTTCAAACAGGGGGCGGATTCACCCCTCCACTTT. Amino acids: CASSFKQGADSPLHF.